A single sample is the source of the 18 T cell receptor beta chains below, sequenced in a study of cytomegalovirus exposure and HLA in healthy donors. PCR was performed using 60 Vbeta and 13 Jbeta primers. Libraries were prepared by immunoSEQ multiplex PCR; TCRdb keeps only in-frame clonotypes and omits some of them. This sample contains fewer than 150,000 clones. The sample comprised PBMCs. These receptors were obtained from a woman aged 60-70 years in good health and CMV-seronegative.

The gene calls are TRBV7-8 and TRBJ2-1; D call uncertain. Germline CDR1 is SGHVS and CDR2 is FQNEAQ. The CDR3 totals 11 residues. Trimming cost V 0 bases and J 10 bases, with 4 bases left between them. CDR3 coding DNA: TGTGCCAGCAGCTTAGCCAGGGAGCAGTTCTTC. It is translated as CASSLAREQFF.

The genes are TRBV7-2 and TRBJ2-1, with 9 bases lining up with TRBD1. Germline-derived CDR1 and CDR2 are SGHTA and FQGNSA. V was clipped by 6 bases and J by 3 bases; unmatched bases: 6. The CDR3 consists of 15 residues. CDR3 nucleotides: TGTGCCAGCAGTTCCGGGACAGGGTTCTACAATGAGCAGTTCTTC. Encoded protein: CASSSGTGFYNEQFF.

V usage is TRBV11-2 and J usage is TRBJ2-2; 12 nucleotides line up with TRBD2. Germline V gene data show CDR1 as SGHAT and CDR2 as FQNNGV. The CDR3 totals 18 residues. V lost 1 base to trimming and J lost 4 bases; unmatched junction nucleotides: 7. In DNA, the CDR3 is TGTGCCAGCAGCTTAGTTGTCCTAGCGGGGGGGGGCACCGGGGAGCTGTTTTTT. Amino acids: CASSLVVLAGGGTGELFF.

The chain has TRBV4-1 and TRBJ2-4; 8 positions match TRBD2. V was pared by 1 base and J by 0 bases, with 5 bases of the junction left unmatched. This CDR3 is 17 amino acids long. Looked up from germline, CDR1 is MGHRA and CDR2 is YSYEKL. CDR3 in amino acids: CASSQASLAGAKNIQYF. The CDR3 region has the DNA TGCGCCAGCAGCCAAGCGTCTCTAGCGGGAGCCAAAAACATTCAGTACTTC.

The chain employs TRBV2 and TRBJ1-5; 7 bases line up with TRBD1. Trimming cost V 10 bases and J 2 bases; bases outside gene matches: 8. The CDR3 contains 14 residues. Germline-derived CDR1 and CDR2 are SNHLY and FYNNEI. The CDR3 DNA reads as TGTGCCACCACAGCCGGGACAGGCAATCAGCCCCAGCATTTT. It specifies CATTAGTGNQPQHF.

The V gene is TRBV19, the J gene TRBJ2-6; 13 positions match TRBD2. The CDR3 sequence is 17 residues long. V dropped 8 bases and J dropped 1; count of bases not matched to a gene: 5. CDR1 and CDR2 from the germline V gene are LNHDA and SQIVND (reference sequence). CDR3 protein: CASVLAGGVSGANVLTF. In DNA form, the CDR3 reads TGTGCCAGTGTACTAGCGGGAGGGGTATCTGGGGCCAACGTCCTGACTTTC. The whole variable domain, filled in from reference TRBV19 and TRBJ2-6, reads DGGITQSPKYLFRKEGQNVTLSCEQNLNHDAMYWYRQDPGQGLRLIYYSQIVNDFQKGDIAEGYSVSREKKESFPLTVTSAQKNPTAFYLCASVLAGGVSGANVLTFGAGSRLTVL.

This chain connects TRBV7-2 to TRBJ2-7, with 8 bases aligning to TRBD1. Germline V gene lookup returns CDR1 SGHTA and CDR2 FQGNSA. Trimming took 3 bases from V and 4 from J; bases not matched to a gene: 5. This CDR3 spans 14 amino acids. The CDR3 here is CASSFDRGHYEQYF. DNA of the CDR3: TGTGCCAGCAGCTTCGACAGGGGCCATTACGAGCAGTACTTC.

This CDR3 is CASSTSGTSRIIQYF. The DNA for the CDR3 is TGTGCCAGCAGTACTTCCGGGACTAGTCGGATCATTCAGTACTTC. The chain uses TRBV28 and TRBJ2-4; 8 nucleotides line up with TRBD2. The CDR3 totals 15 residues. Germline lookup yields CDR1 MDHEN and CDR2 SYDVKM. V shed 5 bases, J shed 9 bases, and the junction held 12 bases outside the gene matches.

V gene TRBV6-5 combines with J gene TRBJ1-5, with 9 nucleotides matching TRBD1. There are 15 residues in the CDR3. The V segment lost 6 bases and the J segment 3 bases; nucleotides outside the gene matches: 6. Germline values: CDR1 MNHEY, CDR2 SVGAGI. The CDR3 nucleotides are TGTGCCAGCAGACGGACAGGGGCATCCAATCAGCCCCAGCATTTT. As protein: CASRRTGASNQPQHF.

For the CDR3, the DNA is TGTGCCAGCAGAGGGACAGTCTATGGCTACACCTTC. Amino acid sequence: CASRGTVYGYTF. The V gene is TRBV6-5, the J gene TRBJ1-2, with 7 bases that match TRBD1. CDR3 length: 12 amino acids. CDR1 and CDR2 (germline): MNHEY, SVGAGI. V was pared by 6 bases and J by 4 bases, with 2 bases of the junction left unmatched.

The chain combines TRBV9 with TRBJ2-7, with D maybe TRBD1 (5 bases). V was cut by 0 bases and J by 6 bases, with 22 bases left in between. Germline V gene sequence: CDR1 SGDLS, CDR2 YYNGEE. This CDR3 is built from 17 residues. This CDR3 is CASSVGDGGSRAGEQYF. The DNA of the CDR3 is TGTGCCAGCAGCGTAGGTGATGGCGGAAGCAGGGCTGGCGAGCAGTACTTC.

V is TRBV10-1 and J is TRBJ2-2; perhaps TRBD1 as D (6 bases). This CDR3 is 15 amino acids long. The germline V gene encodes CDR1 WNHNN and CDR2 SYGVQD (reference sequence). CDR3 loop: CHLIDRRKITGELFF. CDR3 bases: TGCCACCTTATCGACAGGAGAAAAATAACGGGGGAGCTGTTTTTT.

V and J are TRBV2 and TRBJ2-7, with 8 nucleotides matching TRBD1. The germline V gene encodes CDR1 SNHLY and CDR2 FYNNEI. The V gene end was trimmed by 4 bases and the J gene end by 2 bases; junction bases not matched to a gene: 7. The CDR3 length is 15 residues. For the CDR3, the DNA is TGTGCCAGCAGTGTGGATGGGACAGGTCCCTACGAGCAGTACTTC. This translates into CASSVDGTGPYEQYF. The full variable domain, in which reference TRBV2 and TRBJ2-7 provide the parts outside the CDR3, is EPEVTQTPSHQVTQMGQEVILRCVPISNHLYFYWYRQILGQKVEFLVSFYNNEISEKSEIFDDQFSVERPDGSNFTLKIRSTKLEDSAMYFCASSVDGTGPYEQYFGPGTRLTVT.

The chain recombines TRBV7-9 with TRBJ2-4; the match to TRBD1 covers 7 bases. Germline values: CDR1 SEHNR, CDR2 FQNEAQ (reference sequence). The CDR3 totals 13 residues. V shed 5 bases, J shed 8 bases, and the junction held 6 bases outside the gene matches. CDR3 nucleotides: TGTGCCAGCAGCCCCGCAGGGGGAGACATTCAGTACTTC. It is translated as CASSPAGGDIQYF. The full variable domain, rest sourced from reference TRBV7-9 and TRBJ2-4, is DTGVSQNPRHKITKRGQNVTFRCDPISEHNRLYWYRQTLGQGPEFLTYFQNEAQLEKSRLLSDRFSAERPKGSFSTLEIQRTEQGDSAMYLCASSPAGGDIQYFGAGTRLSVL.

This chain connects TRBV5-6 to TRBJ1-1; D not certain. Germline CDR1 SGHDT, CDR2 YYEEEE. V was pared by 4 bases and J by 2 bases, with 9 bases between. CDR3 length: 13 residues. CDR3 in DNA: TGTGCCAGCAGCCTGACACCTAACACTGAAGCTTTCTTT. It is translated as CASSLTPNTEAFF.

The rearrangement uses TRBV10-3 and TRBJ2-7, with D possibly TRBD1 on 5 matching bases. Trimming removed 3 bases at V and 2 bases at J, with 8 bases between. CDR1 and CDR2 from the germline V gene are ENHRY and SYGVKD. The CDR3 consists of 13 residues. In DNA, the CDR3 is TGTGCCATCAGTGACCGACAGACCTACGAGCAGTACTTC. Its protein product is CAISDRQTYEQYF.

V is TRBV5-1 and J is TRBJ2-7, with 13 bases lining up with TRBD2. This CDR3 comprises 14 residues. After removal of 4 bases from V and 6 bases from J, the junction contained 4 bases not matched to a gene. Germline V gives CDR1 SGHRS, CDR2 YFSETQ. DNA for the CDR3: TGCGCCAGCAGCATGACTAGCGGGAGGCTCGAGCAGTACTTC. Protein sequence: CASSMTSGRLEQYF.

The rearrangement links TRBV19 to TRBJ1-5, with D uncertain. The CDR3 runs 16 residues. V dropped 1 base and J dropped 0 bases, with 10 bases sitting between them. The germline CDR1 and CDR2 sequences are LNHDA and SQIVND (reference sequence). The CDR3 nucleotides are TGTGCCAGTAGTATAGGGTCAGGATATAGCAATCAGCCCCAGCATTTT. It encodes CASSIGSGYSNQPQHF. The variable domain in full, completed from reference TRBV19 and TRBJ1-5, reads DGGITQSPKYLFRKEGQNVTLSCEQNLNHDAMYWYRQDPGQGLRLIYYSQIVNDFQKGDIAEGYSVSREKKESFPLTVTSAQKNPTAFYLCASSIGSGYSNQPQHFGDGTRLSIL.